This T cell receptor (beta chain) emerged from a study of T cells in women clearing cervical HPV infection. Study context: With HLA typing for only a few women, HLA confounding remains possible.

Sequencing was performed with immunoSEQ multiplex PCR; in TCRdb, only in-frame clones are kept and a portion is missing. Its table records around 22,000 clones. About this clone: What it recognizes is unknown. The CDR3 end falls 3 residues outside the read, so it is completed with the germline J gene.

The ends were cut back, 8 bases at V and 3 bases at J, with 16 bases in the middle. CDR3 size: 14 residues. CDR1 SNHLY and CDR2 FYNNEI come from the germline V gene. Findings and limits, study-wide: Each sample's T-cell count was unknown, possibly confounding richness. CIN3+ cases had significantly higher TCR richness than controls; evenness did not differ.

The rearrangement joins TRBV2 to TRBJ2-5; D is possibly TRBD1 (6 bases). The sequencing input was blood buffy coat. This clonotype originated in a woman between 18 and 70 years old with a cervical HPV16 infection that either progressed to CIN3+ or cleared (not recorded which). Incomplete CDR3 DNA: TGTGCCAGCTCGGTACGGGACACTGAAGAGACC. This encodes CASSVRDTEET. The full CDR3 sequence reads CASSVRDTEETQYF.